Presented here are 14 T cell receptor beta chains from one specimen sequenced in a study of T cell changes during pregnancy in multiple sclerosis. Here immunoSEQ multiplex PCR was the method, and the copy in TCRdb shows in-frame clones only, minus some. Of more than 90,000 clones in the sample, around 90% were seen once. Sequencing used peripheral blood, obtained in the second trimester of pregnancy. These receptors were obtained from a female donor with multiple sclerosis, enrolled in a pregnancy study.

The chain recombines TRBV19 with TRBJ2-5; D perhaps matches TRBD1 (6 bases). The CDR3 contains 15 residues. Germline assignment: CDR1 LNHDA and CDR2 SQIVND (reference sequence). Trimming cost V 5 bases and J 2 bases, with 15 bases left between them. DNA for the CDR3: TGTGCCAGTAGTCCGGGACAAAAACAACAAGAGACCCAGTACTTC. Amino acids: CASSPGQKQQETQYF.

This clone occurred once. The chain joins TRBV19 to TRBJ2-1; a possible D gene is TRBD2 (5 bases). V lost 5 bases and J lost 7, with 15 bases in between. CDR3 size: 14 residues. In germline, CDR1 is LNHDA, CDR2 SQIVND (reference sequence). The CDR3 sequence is CASSSNYPGNEQFF. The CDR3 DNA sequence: TGTGCCAGTAGTTCAAATTATCCGGGAAATGAGCAGTTCTTC.

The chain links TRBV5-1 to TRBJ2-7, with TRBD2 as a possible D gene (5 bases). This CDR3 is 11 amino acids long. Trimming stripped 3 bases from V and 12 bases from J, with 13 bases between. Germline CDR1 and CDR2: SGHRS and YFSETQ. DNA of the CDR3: TGCGCCAGCAGCTCGCGGGCCAGGCGGTACTTC. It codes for CASSSRARRYF.

CDR3 protein: CASSYALMNTEAFF. CDR3 DNA sequence: TGTGCCAGCAGTTATGCCCTAATGAACACTGAAGCTTTCTTT. This chain joins TRBV6-5 and TRBJ1-1, with D unresolved. Germline CDR1 MNHEY, CDR2 SVGAGI. This CDR3 comprises 14 residues. Trimming removed 3 bases from V and 0 bases from J, with 8 bases in between.

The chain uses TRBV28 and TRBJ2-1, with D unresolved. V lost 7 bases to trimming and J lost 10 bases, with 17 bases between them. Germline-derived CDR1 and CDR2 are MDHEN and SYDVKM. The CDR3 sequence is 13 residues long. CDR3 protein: CASISMVNWEQFF. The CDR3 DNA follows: TGTGCCAGCATCAGTATGGTCAATTGGGAGCAGTTCTTC.

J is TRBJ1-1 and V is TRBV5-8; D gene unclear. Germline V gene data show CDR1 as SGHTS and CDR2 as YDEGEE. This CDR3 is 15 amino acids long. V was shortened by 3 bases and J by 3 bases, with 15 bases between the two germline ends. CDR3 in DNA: TGTGCCAGCAGCTCCCCCTTCTTAGAAGACACTGAAGCTTTCTTT. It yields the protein CASSSPFLEDTEAFF.

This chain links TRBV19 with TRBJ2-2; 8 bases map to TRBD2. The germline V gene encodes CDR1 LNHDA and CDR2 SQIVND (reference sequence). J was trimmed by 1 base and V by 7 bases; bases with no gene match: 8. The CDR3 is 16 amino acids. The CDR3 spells CASTGERELNTGELFF. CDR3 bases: TGTGCCAGTACCGGGGAGCGGGAGTTGAACACCGGGGAGCTGTTTTTT.

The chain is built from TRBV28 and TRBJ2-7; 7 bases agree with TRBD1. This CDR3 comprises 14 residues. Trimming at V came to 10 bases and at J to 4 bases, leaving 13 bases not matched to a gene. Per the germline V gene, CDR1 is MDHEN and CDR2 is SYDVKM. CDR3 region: CAIRQGQVGYEQYF. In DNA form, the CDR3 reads TGTGCCATAAGACAGGGCCAGGTGGGTTACGAGCAGTACTTC.

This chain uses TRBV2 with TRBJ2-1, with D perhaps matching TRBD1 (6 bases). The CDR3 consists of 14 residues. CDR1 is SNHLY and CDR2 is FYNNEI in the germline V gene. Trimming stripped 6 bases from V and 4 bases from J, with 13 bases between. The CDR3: CASRDSGVYNEQFF. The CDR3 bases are TGTGCCAGCAGGGACTCAGGGGTTTACAATGAGCAGTTCTTC. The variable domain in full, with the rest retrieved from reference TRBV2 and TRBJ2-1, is EPEVTQTPSHQVTQMGQEVILRCVPISNHLYFYWYRQILGQKVEFLVSFYNNEISEKSEIFDDQFSVERPDGSNFTLKIRSTKLEDSAMYFCASRDSGVYNEQFFGPGTRLTVL.

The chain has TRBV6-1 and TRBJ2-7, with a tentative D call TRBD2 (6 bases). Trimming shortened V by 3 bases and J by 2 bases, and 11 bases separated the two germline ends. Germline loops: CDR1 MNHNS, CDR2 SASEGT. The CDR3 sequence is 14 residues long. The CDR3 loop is CASSEGTFAYEQYF. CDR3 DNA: TGTGCCAGCAGTGAGGGGACTTTCGCCTACGAGCAGTACTTC.

The CDR3 sequence: CAWGGEGSYTF. In DNA, the CDR3 is TGTGCCTGGGGGGGGGAGGGGAGCTACACCTTC. The genes are TRBV30 and TRBJ1-2; possibly TRBD1 for D (5 bases). This CDR3 is built from 11 residues. Per germline, CDR1 GTSNPN and CDR2 SVGIG (reference sequence). The ends were cut back, 5 bases at V and 9 bases at J, with 13 bases in the middle.

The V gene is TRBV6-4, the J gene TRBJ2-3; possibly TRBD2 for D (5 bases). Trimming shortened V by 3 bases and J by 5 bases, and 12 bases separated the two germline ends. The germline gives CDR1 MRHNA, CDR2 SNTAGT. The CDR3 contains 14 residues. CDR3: CASSEDGKGDTQYF. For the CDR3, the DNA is TGTGCCAGCAGTGAGGACGGGAAAGGAGATACGCAGTATTTT.

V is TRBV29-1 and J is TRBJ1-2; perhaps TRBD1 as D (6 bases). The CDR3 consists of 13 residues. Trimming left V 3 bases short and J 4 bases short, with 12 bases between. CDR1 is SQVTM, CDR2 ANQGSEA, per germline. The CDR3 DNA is TGCAGCGTTGAGTCCGGGGGGCGCTATGGCTACACCTTC. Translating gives CSVESGGRYGYTF.

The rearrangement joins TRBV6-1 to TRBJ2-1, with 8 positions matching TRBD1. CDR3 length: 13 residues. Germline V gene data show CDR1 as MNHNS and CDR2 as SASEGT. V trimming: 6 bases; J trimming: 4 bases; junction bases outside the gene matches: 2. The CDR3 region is CASRDRVYNEQFF. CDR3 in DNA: TGTGCCAGCAGGGACAGGGTATACAATGAGCAGTTCTTC.